These 13 T cell receptor beta chains came from one sample sequenced in a study of shared clonotypes between healthy human individuals. Assay used: immunoSEQ multiplex PCR; TCRdb lists only in-frame clones, some missing. The sample shows about 980,000 clones, approximately 80% of them seen only once. Sequences were obtained from memory CD4+ T cells sorted from blood. Noted subset: CD45RA-negative fraction. The receptors were gathered from a young man in good health.

The rearrangement links TRBV30 to TRBJ1-3, with TRBD1 identical over 8 bases. Per germline, CDR1 GTSNPN and CDR2 SVGIG (reference sequence). CDR3 length: 14 amino acids. V shed 0 bases, J shed 2 bases, and the junction held 0 bases outside the gene matches. The CDR3 DNA reads as TGTGCCTGGAGTGTACAGGGGGCTGGAAACACCATATATTTT. This gives the protein CAWSVQGAGNTIYF.

This chain uses TRBV2 with TRBJ2-5; no clear D. Deletions cut 6 bases from V and 2 bases from J, with 7 bases between. CDR1 is SNHLY and CDR2 is FYNNEI in the germline V gene. This CDR3 is 12 amino acids long. In DNA, the CDR3 is TGTGCCAGCAGGGAGATACAAGAGACCCAGTACTTC. Translation gives CASREIQETQYF.

This chain connects TRBV30 to TRBJ2-5, with 10 positions matching TRBD2. CDR1 GTSNPN and CDR2 SVGIG come from the germline V gene (reference sequence). Trimming at V came to 5 bases and at J to 4 bases, leaving 7 bases not matched to a gene. The CDR3 sequence is 14 residues long. The CDR3 nucleotides are TGTGCCTGGTCAGCGGGGGGGCCTGGAGAGACCCAGTACTTC. It specifies CAWSAGGPGETQYF.

V usage is TRBV30 and J usage is TRBJ2-5; no firm D call. V was clipped by 1 base and J by 9 bases, with 15 bases between them. The CDR3 extends over 13 amino acids. Germline assignment: CDR1 GTSNPN and CDR2 SVGIG (reference sequence). CDR3 sequence: CAWSEGAQAPQYF. Here the CDR3 DNA reads TGTGCCTGGAGTGAAGGTGCCCAGGCGCCCCAGTACTTC.

The gene calls are TRBV30 and TRBJ2-7; 9 positions agree with TRBD2. J was trimmed by 0 bases and V by 1 base; bases with no gene match: 7. Germline CDR1 reads GTSNPN; CDR2 reads SVGIG (reference sequence). The CDR3 extends over 16 amino acids. CDR3 in amino acids: CAWSGTSERSSYEQYF. CDR3 coding DNA: TGTGCCTGGAGTGGGACTAGCGAAAGGAGCTCCTACGAGCAGTACTTC.

This clone turned up a few times. This chain connects TRBV10-3 to TRBJ2-1, with TRBD2 identical over 16 bases. Germline V gene sequence: CDR1 ENHRY, CDR2 SYGVKD. The CDR3 has 16 amino acids. The V segment lost 5 bases and the J segment 9 bases; nucleotides outside the gene matches: 7. The CDR3 sequence: CAISSTGTSGRGEQFF. The CDR3 region has the DNA TGTGCCATCAGTTCAACCGGGACTAGCGGGAGGGGTGAGCAGTTCTTC.

V and J are TRBV5-1 and TRBJ2-7, with TRBD1 matching 7 bases. Germline CDR1 and CDR2: SGHRS and YFSETQ. The CDR3 spans 15 residues. Losses at the gene ends were 1 base for V and 3 bases for J; bases not matched to a gene: 7. For the CDR3, the DNA is TGCGCCAGCAGCTTGACTCCGGGACAGCACTACGAGCAGTACTTC. Residues: CASSLTPGQHYEQYF. The full variable domain, rest sourced from reference TRBV5-1 and TRBJ2-7, is KAGVTQTPRYLIKTRGQQVTLSCSPISGHRSVSWYQQTPGQGLQFLFEYFSETQRNKGNFPGRFSGRQFSNSRSEMNVSTLELGDSALYLCASSLTPGQHYEQYFGPGTRLTVT.

The chain combines TRBV2 with TRBJ2-5; D possibly matches TRBD1 or TRBD2 (6 bases each). The CDR3 covers 13 residues. Trimming cost V 7 bases and J 6 bases, with 15 bases left between them. Germline loops: CDR1 SNHLY, CDR2 FYNNEI. CDR3 bases: TGTGCCAGCACCTCATGGGGGGCTAAGACCCAGTACTTC. Translating it yields CASTSWGAKTQYF.

The V and J genes are TRBV15 and TRBJ1-5, with no clear D. The ends were cut back, 0 bases at V and 5 bases at J, with 20 bases in the middle. The CDR3 contains 18 residues. Germline V gives CDR1 LNHNV, CDR2 YYDKDF (reference sequence). CDR3 sequence (DNA): TGTGCCACCAGCAGAGATCGTAACGCGCGGGGAATCGATCAGCCCCAGCATTTT. Translating gives CATSRDRNARGIDQPQHF.

In this sample, this clone turned up a few times. The same CDR3 arises from other DNA sequences in this sample as well. The rearrangement links TRBV29-1 to TRBJ2-5; D is unresolved. The germline gives CDR1 SQVTM, CDR2 ANQGSEA. V was pared by 4 bases and J by 2 bases, with 2 bases between. This CDR3 has 10 residues. As DNA, the CDR3 is TGCAGCGTTGGACAAGAGACCCAGTACTTC. Protein sequence: CSVGQETQYF.

The chain has TRBV7-2 and TRBJ2-1; 8 nucleotides agree with TRBD1. The CDR3 is made up of 15 amino acids. CDR1 and CDR2 (germline): SGHTA, FQGNSA. With 4 bases clipped from V and 6 bases from J, the junction kept 8 bases outside the gene matches. The CDR3 spells CASSWASGQANEQFF. The CDR3 coding sequence is TGTGCCAGCAGCTGGGCGTCGGGACAGGCCAATGAGCAGTTCTTC.

The chain links TRBV30 to TRBJ2-3, with a possible D match to TRBD2 (6 bases). CDR1 is GTSNPN and CDR2 is SVGIG in the germline V gene (reference sequence). V shed 0 bases and J shed 5 bases, with 15 bases lying between them. The CDR3 loop spans 15 amino acids. The CDR3 here is CAWSVRGLGGDTQYF. CDR3 coding DNA: TGTGCCTGGAGTGTTAGGGGACTCGGGGGAGATACGCAGTATTTT.

The rearrangement uses TRBV5-4 and TRBJ2-7; D gene ambiguous. Germline CDR1 reads SGHNT; CDR2 reads YYREEE (reference sequence). This CDR3 is 14 amino acids long. V lost 0 bases to trimming and J lost 1 base, with 8 bases between them. The CDR3 DNA sequence: TGTGCCAGCAGCTTGGACCTCAAATCCTACGAGCAGTACTTC. This codes for CASSLDLKSYEQYF. Combining the CDR3 with reference TRBV5-4 and TRBJ2-7 gives the whole variable domain ETGVTQSPTHLIKTRGQQVTLRCSSQSGHNTVSWYQQALGQGPQFIFQYYREEENGRGNFPPRFSGLQFPNYSSELNVNALELDDSALYLCASSLDLKSYEQYFGPGTRLTVT.